This passage covers 20 T cell receptor beta chains from one sample sequenced in a study of tumour-infiltrating T cells in Burkitt lymphoma. Here immunoSEQ multiplex PCR was the method, and the copy in TCRdb shows in-frame clones only, minus some. This table holds more than 12,000 clones, more than 60% found once. The sequenced sample consisted of tumor tissue. Source of these receptors: a human donor with diffuse large B-cell lymphoma.

The rearrangement links TRBV11-1 to TRBJ2-7; D may be TRBD1 (6 bases). The CDR3 extends over 14 amino acids. Germline CDR1 SGHAT, CDR2 FQDESV (reference sequence). Trimming took 3 bases from V and 2 from J, leaving 11 bases between them. CDR3 in amino acids: CASSFAGATYEQYF. The DNA of the CDR3 is TGTGCCAGCAGCTTTGCAGGGGCGACCTACGAGCAGTACTTC.

The CDR3 region has the DNA TGTGCCAGCAGCTCCGAGCGGGTGAGCTCCTACGAGCAGTACTTC. Protein: CASSSERVSSYEQYF. The chain is built from TRBV7-9 and TRBJ2-7, with D possibly being TRBD2 (6 bases). This CDR3 region has 15 residues. The germline V gene has CDR1 SEHNR and CDR2 FQNEAQ (reference sequence). The V end was cut by 4 bases, the J end by 0 bases, with 13 bases between.

Written as DNA, the CDR3 is TGTGCCCCACGAGCAGCTGCGGGAGCTTTCTTT. Amino acid sequence: CAPRAAAGAFF. The V and J genes are TRBV28 and TRBJ1-1; D is uncertain. Germline CDR1 and CDR2: MDHEN and SYDVKM. The CDR3 consists of 11 residues. Trimming stripped 11 bases from V and 10 bases from J, with 17 bases between. The entire variable domain, with the rest obtained from reference TRBV28 and TRBJ1-1, is as follows: DVKVTQSSRYLVKRTGEKVFLECVQDMDHENMFWYRQDPGLGLRLIYFSYDVKMKEKGDIPEGYSVSREKKERFSLILESASTNQTSMYLCAPRAAAGAFFGQGTRLTVV.

The chain recombines TRBV15 with TRBJ2-2; the match to TRBD1 covers 9 bases. CDR3 size: 19 residues. Germline V gives CDR1 LNHNV, CDR2 YYDKDF (reference sequence). Trimming removed 10 bases from V and 4 bases from J; junction bases left unmatched: 22. CDR3 in amino acids: CAIDRGSTKSLGGTGELFF. The CDR3 bases are TGTGCCATCGACAGGGGGAGCACCAAATCGCTCGGAGGCACCGGGGAGCTGTTTTTT.

The CDR3 region has the DNA TGTGCCAGTAGTATAGGGACAGGGTCTGGGAACGATCCAGATACGCAGTATTTT. This encodes CASSIGTGSGNDPDTQYF. The V gene is TRBV19, the J gene TRBJ2-3; 8 bases fit TRBD1. In germline, CDR1 is LNHDA, CDR2 SQIVND (reference sequence). The V and J ends lost 1 base and 4 bases, in that order; junction bases with no gene match: 13. The CDR3 length is 18 residues.

The chain uses TRBV5-4 and TRBJ2-1; 12 bases map to TRBD2. After removal of 2 bases from V and 4 bases from J, the junction contained 1 base not matched to a gene. This CDR3 has 15 residues. Germline V gene data show CDR1 as SGHNT and CDR2 as YYREEE (reference sequence). CDR3 sequence reads: CASSFGTSGYNEQFF. Written as DNA, the CDR3 is TGTGCCAGCAGCTTTGGGACTAGCGGGTACAATGAGCAGTTCTTC.

J is TRBJ1-1 and V is TRBV27; D possibly corresponds to TRBD1 (6 bases). The CDR3 is 15 amino acids. The V end was cut by 0 bases, the J end by 1 base, with 9 bases between. Per the germline V gene, CDR1 is MNHEY and CDR2 is SMNVEV (reference sequence). The CDR3 sequence: CASSLSLGGNTEAFF. The CDR3 coding sequence is TGTGCCAGCAGTTTATCTTTAGGGGGGAACACTGAAGCTTTCTTT.

The rearrangement joins TRBV28 to TRBJ2-1; D unclear. Trimming pared 5 bases from V and 4 bases from J, leaving 9 bases between. Germline V gene lookup returns CDR1 MDHEN and CDR2 SYDVKM. The CDR3 extends over 13 amino acids. CDR3 sequence reads: CASSPSLYNEQFF. The DNA of the CDR3 is TGTGCCAGCAGTCCCAGCCTATACAATGAGCAGTTCTTC.

This chain links TRBV4-1 with TRBJ2-7; D unclear. The CDR3 length is 15 residues. Germline V gene data show CDR1 as MGHRA and CDR2 as YSYEKL. V lost 2 bases and J lost 0, with 11 bases in between. CDR3 nucleotide sequence: TGCGCCAGCAGCCAATCATCGGCCAGCTCCTACGAGCAGTACGTC. Translation: CASSQSSASSYEQYV.

The rearrangement links TRBV7-8 to TRBJ1-1; TRBD1 might be the D (5 bases). The CDR3 consists of 15 residues. V lost 2 bases and J 2 bases, leaving 12 bases between the germline ends. Germline assignment: CDR1 SGHVS and CDR2 FQNEAQ. The DNA for the CDR3 is TGTGCCAGCAGCTTATCAGCAGGGATAAACACTGAAGCTTTCTTT. The encoded protein is CASSLSAGINTEAFF.

Concerning this clone itself: The sample carries other DNA sequences with the same CDR3. This chain links TRBV14 with TRBJ2-7; D uncertain. This CDR3 region has 13 residues. Trimming removed 0 bases from V and 2 bases from J, with 5 bases in between. Germline CDR1 SGHDN, CDR2 FVKESK. CDR3 region: CASSQDGTYEQYF. Here the CDR3 DNA reads TGTGCCAGCAGCCAAGATGGGACCTACGAGCAGTACTTC.

This chain links TRBV11-2 with TRBJ1-1, with D tentatively TRBD1 (5 bases). V gave up 5 bases and J gave up 10 bases, with 17 bases separating them. The CDR3 is made up of 13 amino acids. Germline CDR1 is SGHAT and CDR2 is FQNNGV. This CDR3 is CASSPIGLGGAFF. CDR3 coding DNA: TGTGCCAGCAGCCCCATTGGCCTCGGGGGAGCTTTCTTT. Complete variable domain (other parts from reference TRBV11-2 and TRBJ1-1): EAGVAQSPRYKIIEKRQSVAFWCNPISGHATLYWYQQILGQGPKLLIQFQNNGVVDDSQLPKDRFSAERLKGVDSTLKIQPAKLEDSAVYLCASSPIGLGGAFFGQGTRLTVV.

V gene TRBV20-1 combines with J gene TRBJ2-1; D gene ambiguous. Deletions cut 5 bases from V and 10 bases from J, with 12 bases between. The CDR3 has 11 residues. The germline gives CDR1 DFQATT, CDR2 SNEGSKA (reference sequence). The CDR3 here is CSAGVYPEQFF. The DNA of the CDR3 is TGCAGTGCTGGAGTATACCCCGAGCAGTTCTTC.

This clone was seen only a few times. The chain combines TRBV27 with TRBJ2-1, with D possibly being TRBD2 (6 bases). The CDR3 sequence is 13 residues long. CDR1 and CDR2 (germline): MNHEY, SMNVEV (reference sequence). The V end lost 0 bases, the J end lost 12 bases, and 12 bases lay between the germline ends. CDR3 bases: TGTGCCAGCAGTTTATCGGGCCGGAGGGTGCAGTTCTTC. Protein sequence: CASSLSGRRVQFF.

This sequence joins TRBV6-5 and TRBJ2-1; the D gene is possibly TRBD1 (6 bases). V shed 6 bases and J shed 5 bases, with 11 bases lying between them. This CDR3 spans 13 amino acids. Germline V gene sequence: CDR1 MNHEY, CDR2 SVGAGI. This chain's CDR3 is CASSTGTDNEQFF. The CDR3 coding sequence is TGTGCCAGCAGCACAGGGACGGACAATGAGCAGTTCTTC.

This clone was detected only once. This chain links TRBV4-1 with TRBJ1-5; D might be TRBD1 (5 bases). V was clipped by 0 bases and J by 3 bases, with 9 bases between them. The V gene's germline CDR1 is MGHRA and CDR2 YSYEKL. This CDR3 has 15 amino acids. CDR3 residues: CASSQDPRANQPQHF. The CDR3 DNA is TGCGCCAGCAGCCAAGATCCCAGGGCCAATCAGCCCCAGCATTTT.

This rearrangement joins TRBV19 to TRBJ1-4; TRBD1 matches 11 bases. The CDR3 has 16 residues. CDR1 and CDR2 from the germline V gene are LNHDA and SQIVND (reference sequence). V gave up 6 bases and J gave up 8 bases; unmatched junction bases: 11. The CDR3 coding sequence is TGTGCCAGTAGGGATGGACAGGGGGCGAAACGGGAAAAACTGTTTTTT. As protein: CASRDGQGAKREKLFF.

The chain employs TRBV19 and TRBJ1-1; 10 bases match TRBD1. Trimming took 5 bases from V and 6 from J; bases not matched to a gene: 12. CDR1 and CDR2 from the germline V gene are LNHDA and SQIVND (reference sequence). The CDR3 spans 16 residues. The CDR3 DNA reads as TGTGCCAGTAGTGTGACAGGGGGCGTCATTATGGCTGAAGCTTTCTTT. This encodes CASSVTGGVIMAEAFF.

This sequence joins TRBV11-3 and TRBJ2-7, with 7 bases lining up with TRBD1. The J segment lost 3 bases and the V segment lost 1 base, leaving 3 bases of the junction unmatched. This CDR3 is 14 amino acids long. Germline V gene data show CDR1 as SGHNT and CDR2 as YENEEA. The CDR3 loop is CASSLGTGLYEQYV. CDR3 bases: TGTGCCAGCAGCTTAGGGACAGGTCTCTACGAGCAGTACGTC.

V is TRBV6-5 and J is TRBJ1-1; no definite D call. Trimming took off 6 bases at V and 1 base at J, with 15 bases between the two ends. CDR3 length equals 15 residues. Germline CDR1 reads MNHEY; CDR2 reads SVGAGI. CDR3 in amino acids: CASREWTATNTEAFF. The CDR3 DNA reads as TGTGCCAGCAGGGAATGGACGGCAACGAACACTGAAGCTTTCTTT.